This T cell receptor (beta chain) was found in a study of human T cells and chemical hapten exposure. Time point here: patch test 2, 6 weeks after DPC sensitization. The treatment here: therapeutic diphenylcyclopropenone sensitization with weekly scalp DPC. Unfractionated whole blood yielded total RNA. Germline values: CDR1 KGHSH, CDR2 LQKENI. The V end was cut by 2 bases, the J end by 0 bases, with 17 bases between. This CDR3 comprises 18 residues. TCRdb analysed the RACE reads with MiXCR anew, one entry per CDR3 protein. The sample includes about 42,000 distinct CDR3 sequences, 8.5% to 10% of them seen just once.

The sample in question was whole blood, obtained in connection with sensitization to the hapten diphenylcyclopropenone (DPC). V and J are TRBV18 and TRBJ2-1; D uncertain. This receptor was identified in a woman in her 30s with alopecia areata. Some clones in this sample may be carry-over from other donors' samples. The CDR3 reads CASSPSLAYQSSYNEQFF. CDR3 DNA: TGTGCCAGCTCACCAAGCTTGGCGTACCAGAGCTCCTACAATGAGCAGTTCTTC.